This T cell receptor beta chain was obtained from a study of T-cell reconstitution after alpha-beta-depleted transplantation in children (dated by TCRdb to about 2016). Background for the entire study: Using TCR repertoire profiling, the study followed T-cell immune reconstitution in a quantitative way in children after TCRalphabeta/CD19-depleted allogeneic hematopoietic cell transplantation.

On the study overall, not on this receptor specifically: The frequencies of hyperexpanded clones fell over the following months, and after one year, T-cell counts and TCRbeta diversity were mostly attributed to newly produced T cells. The apparently early recovery of alphabetaT-cell counts about two months after transplant reportedly depended on only several hundred rapidly expanded clones that came from non-depleted graft cells. The high TCRbeta diversity at day 60 in some patients was ascribed to recipient T cells and intrathymic progenitors that had survived conditioning.

In light of the paper, this sample's treatment or condition label describes: allogeneic hematopoietic cell transplantation with graft depleted of TCRalphabeta T cells and CD19 B cells. The transplant recipients were children given TCRalphabeta/CD19-depleted allogeneic hematopoietic cell grafts. As concerns this clonotype: No antigen is known for it. No base quality values were provided; no much bigger clone lies one nucleotide off.

The germline V gene specifies SGHDT as CDR1 and YYEEEE as CDR2. Counted from cysteine to phenylalanine, this CDR3 has 13 amino acids. Only the CDR3 portion is preserved as DNA: 39 bases, with reading frame beginning at the first base. V lost 2 bases and J lost 4 bases; the stretch between them is 8 bases long. The library was obtained by PCR. The instrument was an Illumina HiSeq 2500. To normalize quantification of the TCRbeta repertoire, the TCR libraries were built with molecular barcoding that relied on unique molecular identifiers. Through fastp at Q25 and MiXCR, TCRdb rebuilt clones from the public reads, retaining in-frame beta chains. CDR3 protein sequences are deduplicated, and each keeps its most common genes and DNA. A total of about 340,000 distinct CDR3 sequences appear in this sample, about 16% of them only once. Around 38% of the sample is in the top ten clones.

Sequencing used PBMCs, mostly from graft donor cells, obtained 360 days after TCRalphabeta/CD19-depleted stem cell transplant. This TCR derives from a male patient between 2 and 10 years old who had a stem cell transplant for acute lymphoblastic leukemia, so the T cells may come from the graft donor. The rearrangement joined TRBV5-6 to TRBJ2-3, and possibly TRBD2, on 5 matching bases. The CDR3 protein: CASSFSGSDTQYF. The bases read TGTGCCAGCAGCTTCTCGGGATCAGATACGCAGTATTTT.